The clone carrying this T cell receptor beta chain occurred many times. The record originates from a study of regulatory T cells in long-lasting Graves disease. Time point: newly diagnosed GD, antithyroid drugs for less than 3 months. Extracted PBMC RNA gave rise to the TCR library. Building of the TCR beta libraries involved iRepertoire HTBI primers and Arm-PCR of CDR3 regions. TCRdb re-derived calls from the multiplex PCR reads in MiXCR, one entry per CDR3 protein. The data show 250,000 or so distinct CDR3 sequences, around 21% seen once. The TCR originated in a female donor with Graves disease. Sequencing was performed on peripheral blood mononuclear cells (PBMCs), taken at new diagnosis, from a patient treated with antithyroid drugs.

The CDR3 DNA reads TGCAGTGCTCATACCGGGACAGCCTCAAACATTCAGTACTTC. Translated, it gives CSAHTGTASNIQYF. The gene calls are TRBV20-1 and TRBJ2-4; 7 bases are a match to TRBD1. The CDR3 spans 14 residues. Trimming cost V 5 bases and J 6 bases; bases outside gene matches: 10. Germline V gene data show CDR1 as DFQATT and CDR2 as SNEGSKA (reference sequence).